This TCR beta chain was observed in a study of healthy donors' naive CD4 and CD8 T cells. TCR libraries were built from about 520 ng of total RNA by linear amplification. A single record per CDR3 protein comes from TCRdb applying MiXCR to the reads. The sample includes about 180,000 distinct CDR3 sequences, 65% to 75% of them seen just once. This clonotype was recorded a few times. This sequence originates from a pool of human donors in good health; the sample pools cells from several healthy donors. The sample taken for sequencing was naive CD4+ and CD8+ T cells sorted from blood, pooled from several donors.

The CDR3 coding sequence is TGTGCCAGCAGCTTGCTTGGACAGAAATTCTACGAGCAGTACTTC. This gives the protein CASSLLGQKFYEQYF. The chain has TRBV27 and TRBJ2-7, with D possibly being TRBD1 (6 bases). The CDR3 covers 15 residues. Germline assignment: CDR1 MNHEY and CDR2 SMNVEV (reference sequence). V was shortened by 6 bases and J by 3 bases, with 18 bases between the two germline ends.